A selection of T cell receptor beta chains follows, all from one sample in a study of T cells in Graves' hyperthyroidism and ophthalmopathy. From the multiplex PCR reads, TCRdb called clonotypes with MiXCR, one entry per CDR3 protein. The sample shows about 540,000 distinct CDR3 sequences, roughly 50% of them seen only once. The sequenced sample was peripheral blood or thyroid tissue (not recorded which). All receptors come from a woman in her late teens or twenties with Graves' hyperthyroidism. CDR3s include the opening cysteine and the closing phenylalanine or tryptophan. Each record gives: J gene, clone size, CDR3 length, V gene, D gene, CDR3 protein, CDR3 DNA. A D gene is named only where the DNA matches it firmly. A clone size is listed for some rows: how often the clone was seen (once, few, many), or a class if it is expanded.

>TRBJ2-7|NA|14|TRBV2|TRBD2
CASSPLAGTNEQYF
TGTGCCAGCAGCCCACTAGCGGGCACCAACGAGCAGTACTTC
>TRBJ1-2|NA|13|TRBV6-6|NA
CASIFSGSFGYTF
TGTGCCAGCATTTTTTCAGGGTCGTTTGGCTACACCTTC
>TRBJ2-7|NA|16|TRBV2|TRBD2
CASSYLRAGEVYEQYF
TGTGCCAGCAGTTACTTACGAGCGGGAGAGGTCTACGAGCAGTACTTC
>TRBJ2-7|NA|17|TRBV10-3|NA
CASSAPTGATWNYEQYF
TGTGCCAGCAGCGCGCCCACCGGGGCCACATGGAACTACGAGCAGTACTTC
>TRBJ1-2|few|15|TRBV19|NA
CASSIEARPNYGYTF
TGTGCCAGTAGTATAGAGGCCAGGCCTAACTATGGCTACACCTTC
>TRBJ2-7|NA|13|TRBV24-1|NA
CATSVVRSYEQYF
TGTGCCACCAGTGTGGTCAGATCCTACGAGCAGTACTTC
>TRBJ2-5|many|15|TRBV7-9|TRBD2
CASSSLAGVGETQYF
TGTGCCAGCAGCTCATTAGCGGGAGTAGGGGAGACCCAGTACTTC
>TRBJ2-5|many|16|TRBV7-3|TRBD2
CASSREGGDGGETQYF
TGTGCCAGCAGCCGGGAGGGGGGAGATGGGGGAGAGACCCAGTACTTC
>TRBJ1-4|NA|12|TRBV2|NA
CASLETNEKLFF
TGTGCCAGCCTCGAGACTAATGAAAAACTGTTTTTT
>TRBJ2-7|NA|13|TRBV19|NA
CASSATVVHEQYF
TGTGCCAGTAGTGCGACGGTGGTCCACGAGCAGTACTTC
>TRBJ2-3|NA|12|TRBV5-1|NA
CASNAGTDTQYF
TGCGCCAGCAACGCCGGGACAGATACGCAGTATTTT
>TRBJ1-1|NA|13|TRBV10-3|NA
CASSSGVVTEAFF
TGTGCCAGCTCGTCGGGGGTGGTTACTGAAGCTTTCTTT
>TRBJ2-7|few|13|TRBV7-9|TRBD1
CASSFRQGNEQYF
TGTGCCAGCAGTTTCCGACAGGGCAACGAGCAGTACTTC
>TRBJ1-4|NA|13|TRBV20-1|NA
CSVPTGPNEKLFF
TGCAGTGTCCCGACAGGACCTAATGAAAAACTGTTTTTT
>TRBJ2-7|few|17|TRBV15|TRBD2
CATSRGQTSGSSYEQYF
TGTGCCACCAGCAGAGGCCAGACTAGCGGGAGCTCCTACGAGCAGTACTTC
>TRBJ1-1|NA|12|TRBV7-9|NA
CASSIGPTEAFF
TGTGCCAGCAGTATCGGGCCCACTGAAGCTTTCTTT
>TRBJ2-7|NA|14|TRBV7-3|TRBD1
CASSLAGTGGSEYF
TGTGCCAGCAGCTTAGCCGGGACAGGGGGATCGGAGTACTTC
>TRBJ1-5|NA|17|TRBV24-1|TRBD1
CAIRSRPGTGGNQPQHF
TGTGCCATCCGTTCGCGTCCCGGGACAGGGGGCAATCAGCCCCAGCATTTT
>TRBJ2-7|NA|13|TRBV7-7|TRBD2
CASSWTSGNKQYF
TGTGCCAGCAGCTGGACTAGCGGGAACAAGCAGTACTTC
>TRBJ1-2|NA|12|TRBV10-3|NA
CAITEGKGGYTF
TGTGCCATCACCGAAGGGAAGGGTGGCTACACCTTC
>TRBJ2-7|many|15|TRBV10-3|NA
CAISESQGSSYEQYF
TGTGCCATCAGTGAGTCGCAGGGCAGCTCCTACGAGCAGTACTTC
>TRBJ1-6|few|13|TRBV7-2|NA
CASSLGTRSPLHF
TGTGCCAGCAGTTTAGGGACTCGGTCACCCCTCCACTTT
>TRBJ1-2|many|13|TRBV24-1|NA
CATSAEPEHGYTF
TGTGCCACCAGTGCTGAGCCTGAGCATGGCTACACCTTC
>TRBJ1-5|NA|15|TRBV7-9|NA
CASSLDGVSNQPQHF
TGTGCCAGCAGCTTGGACGGGGTTAGCAATCAGCCCCAGCATTTT
>TRBJ1-1|many|13|TRBV2|NA
CASSRGAGTEAFF
TGTGCCAGCAGTAGAGGGGCAGGCACTGAAGCTTTCTTT
>TRBJ2-5|NA|13|TRBV25-1|TRBD2
CASRIAGQETQYF
TGTGCCAGCAGGATAGCGGGCCAAGAGACCCAGTACTTC
>TRBJ2-1|NA|13|TRBV2|TRBD2
CATRGETTNEQFF
TGTGCCACCCGGGGGGAGACAACCAATGAGCAGTTCTTC
>TRBJ2-7|NA|17|TRBV10-1|NA
CASSQRTGGYSSYEQYF
TGCGCCAGCAGCCAACGCACGGGGGGCTACAGCTCCTACGAGCAGTACTTC
>TRBJ2-3|NA|13|TRBV20-1|NA
CSAGTRRVDTQYF
TGCAGTGCTGGCACCAGGAGGGTAGATACGCAGTATTTT
>TRBJ2-2|NA|16|TRBV5-1|NA
CASSPPGRPNTGELFF
TGCGCCAGCAGCCCTCCGGGACGGCCTAACACCGGGGAGCTGTTTTTT
>TRBJ1-4|NA|16|TRBV9|NA
CASSVDWAGAGEKLFF
TGTGCCAGCAGCGTAGATTGGGCAGGGGCTGGCGAAAAACTGTTTTTT
>TRBJ1-5|NA|14|TRBV19|TRBD1
CASTRDRDNQPQHF
TGTGCCAGTACGCGGGACAGGGACAATCAGCCCCAGCATTTT
>TRBJ2-7|many|14|TRBV2|NA
CASSEGRGGYEQYF
TGTGCCAGCAGTGAAGGCAGGGGAGGGTACGAGCAGTACTTC
>TRBJ1-3|few|15|TRBV9|TRBD1
CASSLNRGSGNTIYF
TGTGCCAGCAGCCTCAACAGGGGCTCTGGAAACACCATATATTTT
>TRBJ1-1|NA|18|TRBV2|TRBD1
CASSESGRGRTGESGAFF
TGTGCCAGCAGTGAAAGTGGCAGGGGGCGGACAGGGGAATCGGGAGCTTTCTTT
>TRBJ2-7|few|10|TRBV10-3|NA
CATNRHEQYF
TGTGCCACCAACCGTCACGAGCAGTACTTC
>TRBJ1-2|NA|11|TRBV7-8|NA
CASSLREGYTF
TGTGCCAGCAGCCTGCGGGAGGGCTACACCTTC
>TRBJ2-2|NA|14|TRBV7-2|TRBD2
CASSQSGSSGELFF
TGTGCCAGCAGCCAGAGCGGGAGCTCGGGGGAGCTGTTTTTT
>TRBJ2-5|few|15|TRBV7-9|NA
CASSGVGGMAETQYF
TGTGCCAGCAGCGGCGTCGGGGGCATGGCAGAGACCCAGTACTTC
>TRBJ1-5|NA|14|TRBV20-1|TRBD1
CSARDSGGDQPQHF
TGCAGTGCTAGAGATTCAGGGGGCGATCAGCCCCAGCATTTT
>TRBJ2-2|NA|13|TRBV7-3|NA
CAWSEGSTGELFF
TGTGCCTGGAGTGAGGGGAGCACCGGGGAGCTGTTTTTT
>TRBJ1-5|many|14|TRBV7-2|NA
CASSLARQGEPQHF
TGTGCCAGCAGCTTAGCGAGGCAGGGTGAGCCCCAGCATTTT
>TRBJ2-5|NA|17|TRBV9|TRBD2
CASSLATSQKLQETQYF
TGTGCCAGCAGTTTAGCGACTAGCCAGAAACTCCAAGAGACCCAGTACTTC
>TRBJ2-7|NA|13|TRBV24-1|NA
CATSDLDWLEQYF
TGTGCCACCAGTGACCTGGACTGGCTCGAGCAGTACTTC